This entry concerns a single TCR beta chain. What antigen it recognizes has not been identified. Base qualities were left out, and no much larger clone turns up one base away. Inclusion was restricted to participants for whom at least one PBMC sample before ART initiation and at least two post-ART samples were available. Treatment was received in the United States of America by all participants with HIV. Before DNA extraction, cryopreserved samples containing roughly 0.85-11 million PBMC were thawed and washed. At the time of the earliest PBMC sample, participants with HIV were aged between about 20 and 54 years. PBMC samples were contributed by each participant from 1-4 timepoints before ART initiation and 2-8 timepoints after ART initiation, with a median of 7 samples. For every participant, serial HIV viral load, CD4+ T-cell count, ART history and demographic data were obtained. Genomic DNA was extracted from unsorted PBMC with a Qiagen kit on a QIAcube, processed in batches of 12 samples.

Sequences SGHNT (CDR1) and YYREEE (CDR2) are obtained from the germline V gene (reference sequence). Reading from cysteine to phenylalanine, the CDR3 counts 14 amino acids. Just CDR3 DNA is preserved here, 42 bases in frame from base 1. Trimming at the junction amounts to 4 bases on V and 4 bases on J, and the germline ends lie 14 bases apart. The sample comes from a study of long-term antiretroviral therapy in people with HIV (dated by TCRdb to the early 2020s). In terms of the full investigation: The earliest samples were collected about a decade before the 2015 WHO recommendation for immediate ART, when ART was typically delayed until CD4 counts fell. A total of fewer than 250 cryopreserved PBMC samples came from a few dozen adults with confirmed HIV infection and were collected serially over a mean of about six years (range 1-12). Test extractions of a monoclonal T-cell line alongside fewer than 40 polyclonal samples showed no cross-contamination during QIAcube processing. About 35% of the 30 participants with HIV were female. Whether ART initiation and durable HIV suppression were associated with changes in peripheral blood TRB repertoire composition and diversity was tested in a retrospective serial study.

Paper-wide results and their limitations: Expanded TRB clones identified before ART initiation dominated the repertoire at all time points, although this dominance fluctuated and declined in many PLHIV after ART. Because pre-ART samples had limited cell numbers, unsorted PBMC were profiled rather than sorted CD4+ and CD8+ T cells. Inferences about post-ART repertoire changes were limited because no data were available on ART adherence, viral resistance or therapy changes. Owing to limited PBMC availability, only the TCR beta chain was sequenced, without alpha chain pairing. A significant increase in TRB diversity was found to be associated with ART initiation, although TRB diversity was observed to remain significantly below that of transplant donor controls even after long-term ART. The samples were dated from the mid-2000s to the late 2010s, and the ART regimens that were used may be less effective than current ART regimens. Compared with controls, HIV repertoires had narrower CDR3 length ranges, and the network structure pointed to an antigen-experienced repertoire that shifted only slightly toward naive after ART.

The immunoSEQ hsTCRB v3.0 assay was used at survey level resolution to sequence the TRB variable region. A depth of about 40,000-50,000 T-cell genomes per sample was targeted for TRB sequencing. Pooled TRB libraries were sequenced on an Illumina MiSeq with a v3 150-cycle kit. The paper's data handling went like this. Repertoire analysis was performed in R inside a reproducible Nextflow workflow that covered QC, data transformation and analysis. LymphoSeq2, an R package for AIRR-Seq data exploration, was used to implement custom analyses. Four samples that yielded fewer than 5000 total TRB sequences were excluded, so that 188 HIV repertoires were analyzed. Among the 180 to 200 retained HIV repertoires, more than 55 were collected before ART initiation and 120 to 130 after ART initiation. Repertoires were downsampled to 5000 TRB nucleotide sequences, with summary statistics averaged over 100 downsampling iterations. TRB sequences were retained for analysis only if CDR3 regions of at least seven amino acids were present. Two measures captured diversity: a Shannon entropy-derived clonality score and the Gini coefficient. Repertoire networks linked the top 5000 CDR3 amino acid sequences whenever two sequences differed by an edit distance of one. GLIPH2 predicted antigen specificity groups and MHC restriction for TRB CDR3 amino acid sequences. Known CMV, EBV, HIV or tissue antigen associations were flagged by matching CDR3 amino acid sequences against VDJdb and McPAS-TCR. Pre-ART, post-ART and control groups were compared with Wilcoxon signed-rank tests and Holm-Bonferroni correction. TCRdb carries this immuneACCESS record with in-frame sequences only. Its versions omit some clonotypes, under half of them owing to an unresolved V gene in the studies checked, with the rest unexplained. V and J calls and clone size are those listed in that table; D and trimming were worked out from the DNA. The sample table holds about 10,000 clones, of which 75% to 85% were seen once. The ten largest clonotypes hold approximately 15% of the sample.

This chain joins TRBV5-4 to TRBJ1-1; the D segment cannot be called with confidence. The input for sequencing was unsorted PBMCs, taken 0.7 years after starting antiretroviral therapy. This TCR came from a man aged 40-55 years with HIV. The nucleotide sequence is TGTGCCAGCAGCCGCGACCTGTGGGTCACTGAAGCTTTCTTT. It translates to CASSRDLWVTEAFF.